Following are 9 T cell receptor beta chains from one sample sequenced in a study of control samples from healthy donors and cancer patients. The repertoire was sequenced with immunoSEQ multiplex PCR; TCRdb's copy has only in-frame clones and lacks some. The data contain tens of thousands of clones, roughly 80% of them singletons. The specimen was blood. The receptors here all came from a man in his sixties in good health.

The gene calls are TRBV5-1 and TRBJ1-1; D not resolved. This CDR3 region has 16 residues. Germline V CDR1 and CDR2: SGHRS, YFSETQ. V was pared by 4 bases and J by 1 base, with 17 bases between. The CDR3 region has the DNA TGCGCCAGCAGCCCCTTTGGAAGTGCCGGGAACACTGAAGCTTTCTTT. Protein sequence: CASSPFGSAGNTEAFF.

This clone was recorded only once. This chain uses TRBV7-9 with TRBJ1-1; D is possibly TRBD1 (5 bases). This CDR3 region has 13 residues. Germline V gives CDR1 SEHNR, CDR2 FQNEAQ (reference sequence). Trimming left V 6 bases short and J 10 bases short, with 18 bases between. Here the CDR3 reads CASSFGSTRGAFF. The CDR3 nucleotides read TGTGCCAGCAGTTTCGGGTCTACTAGGGGAGCTTTCTTT.

Only one count was recorded for this clone. The chain has TRBV27 and TRBJ2-1; D may correspond to TRBD1 or TRBD2 (6 bases each). CDR1 and CDR2 from the germline V gene are MNHEY and SMNVEV (reference sequence). CDR3 length equals 13 residues. V was shortened by 5 bases and J by 6 bases, with 11 bases between the two germline ends. CDR3 sequence reads: CASSRRGVNEQFF. In DNA, the CDR3 is TGTGCCAGCAGTCGTAGGGGGGTCAATGAGCAGTTCTTC.

This chain links TRBV7-2 with TRBJ1-5; 8 bases are shared with TRBD1. CDR3 length: 18 amino acids. Germline trimming cut 0 bases from V and 1 base from J; bases unmatched to any gene: 8. Per the germline V gene, CDR1 is SGHTA and CDR2 is FQGNSA. CDR3 amino acids: CASSLAGVQGVSNQPQHF. The CDR3, as DNA: TGTGCCAGCAGCTTAGCGGGGGTACAGGGGGTAAGCAATCAGCCCCAGCATTTT.

The CDR3 coding sequence is TGTGCCAGCAGTCCCCCCACAGGCCCGAACACCGGGGAGCTGTTTTTT. Translation gives CASSPPTGPNTGELFF. This chain joins TRBV28 and TRBJ2-2; the D gene is possibly TRBD1 (5 bases). This CDR3 region has 16 residues. Trimming removed 5 bases from V and 0 bases from J, with 13 bases in between. Per germline, CDR1 MDHEN and CDR2 SYDVKM.

The rearrangement uses TRBV9 and TRBJ1-5; 7 bases map to TRBD1. Germline trimming cut 1 base from V and 2 bases from J; bases unmatched to any gene: 0. Germline CDR1 and CDR2: SGDLS and YYNGEE. This CDR3 has 14 amino acids. CDR3 loop: CASSVQGGNQPQHF. Written as DNA, the CDR3 is TGTGCCAGCAGCGTACAGGGGGGCAATCAGCCCCAGCATTTT.

The V gene is TRBV4-1, the J gene TRBJ2-7; D gene unclear. V was shortened by 7 bases and J by 0 bases, with 16 bases between the two germline ends. The germline CDR1 and CDR2 sequences are MGHRA and YSYEKL. CDR3 length equals 15 residues. The CDR3 bases are TGCGCCAGCAAATCCCAAGTCACTGGCTCCTACGAGCAGTACTTC. Translation: CASKSQVTGSYEQYF.

The genes are TRBV2 and TRBJ2-7, with 8 nucleotides matching TRBD1. V shed 7 bases and J 2 bases; nucleotides not matched to a gene: 4. Germline CDR1 is SNHLY and CDR2 is FYNNEI. The CDR3 has 13 residues. This CDR3 reads CASIDRGPYEQYF. Written as DNA, the CDR3 is TGTGCCAGCATAGACAGGGGACCCTACGAGCAGTACTTC.

The chain combines TRBV10-3 with TRBJ2-1; 12 nucleotides match TRBD2. After removal of 8 bases from V and 10 bases from J, the junction contained 12 bases not matched to a gene. Germline values: CDR1 ENHRY, CDR2 SYGVKD. This CDR3 has 15 amino acids. The CDR3 DNA reads as TGTGCCATCGCCCAGGGACTAGCGGGCCCCAAGGAGCAGTTCTTC. Its protein is CAIAQGLAGPKEQFF.